This entry features one T cell receptor (beta chain) sequence. The record originates from a study of cytomegalovirus exposure and HLA in healthy donors. V gave up 3 bases and J gave up 6 bases, with 9 bases separating them. Germline-derived CDR1 and CDR2 are SGHTA and FQGTGA. The CDR3 covers 13 residues. Produced via immunoSEQ multiplex PCR; TCRdb's table is partial and in-frame only. The table lists roughly 180,000 clones, approximately 84% of them singletons. Sequenced sample: PBMCs. This sequence originates from a man between 18 and 35 years old in good health and CMV-seropositive. The chain uses TRBV7-3 and TRBJ2-1; D remains ambiguous. Written as DNA, the CDR3 is TGTGCCAGCAGCTTTAGTCTTTTCAATGAGCAGTTCTTC. It yields the protein CASSFSLFNEQFF.